The text below deals with one TCR beta chain. Its antigen is currently unknown. The record originates from a study of cytomegalovirus exposure and HLA in healthy donors. CDR3 length: 15 amino acids. Germline lookup yields CDR1 KGHSH and CDR2 LQKENI. V dropped 3 bases and J dropped 1 base, with 12 bases sitting between them. Notes on the study in general: Using the classifier, cytomegalovirus status was reportedly diagnosed with high specificity and sensitivity. Earlier analysis found most TCR beta V segments productive about 87% or about 30% of the time.

PCR used 60 Vbeta primers and 13 Jbeta primers. Per the original data handling: Later work found roughly 80 million unique TCR beta chains, with 9 million to 13 million shared. TCRdb keeps only in-frame clones here, not all; method: immunoSEQ multiplex PCR. V, J and clone size are taken as reported in that table, and D and trimming were inferred from the DNA itself. Among over 150,000 clones listed, 65% to 80% were seen once. Sequencing was done on a sample of PBMCs. This receptor was taken from a man younger than 30 in good health and CMV-seronegative. The chain combines TRBV18 with TRBJ2-5, with TRBD2 as a possible D gene (6 bases). The CDR3 spells CASSPQTGVQETQYF. The CDR3, as DNA: TGTGCCAGCTCACCTCAGACGGGGGTCCAAGAGACCCAGTACTTC.